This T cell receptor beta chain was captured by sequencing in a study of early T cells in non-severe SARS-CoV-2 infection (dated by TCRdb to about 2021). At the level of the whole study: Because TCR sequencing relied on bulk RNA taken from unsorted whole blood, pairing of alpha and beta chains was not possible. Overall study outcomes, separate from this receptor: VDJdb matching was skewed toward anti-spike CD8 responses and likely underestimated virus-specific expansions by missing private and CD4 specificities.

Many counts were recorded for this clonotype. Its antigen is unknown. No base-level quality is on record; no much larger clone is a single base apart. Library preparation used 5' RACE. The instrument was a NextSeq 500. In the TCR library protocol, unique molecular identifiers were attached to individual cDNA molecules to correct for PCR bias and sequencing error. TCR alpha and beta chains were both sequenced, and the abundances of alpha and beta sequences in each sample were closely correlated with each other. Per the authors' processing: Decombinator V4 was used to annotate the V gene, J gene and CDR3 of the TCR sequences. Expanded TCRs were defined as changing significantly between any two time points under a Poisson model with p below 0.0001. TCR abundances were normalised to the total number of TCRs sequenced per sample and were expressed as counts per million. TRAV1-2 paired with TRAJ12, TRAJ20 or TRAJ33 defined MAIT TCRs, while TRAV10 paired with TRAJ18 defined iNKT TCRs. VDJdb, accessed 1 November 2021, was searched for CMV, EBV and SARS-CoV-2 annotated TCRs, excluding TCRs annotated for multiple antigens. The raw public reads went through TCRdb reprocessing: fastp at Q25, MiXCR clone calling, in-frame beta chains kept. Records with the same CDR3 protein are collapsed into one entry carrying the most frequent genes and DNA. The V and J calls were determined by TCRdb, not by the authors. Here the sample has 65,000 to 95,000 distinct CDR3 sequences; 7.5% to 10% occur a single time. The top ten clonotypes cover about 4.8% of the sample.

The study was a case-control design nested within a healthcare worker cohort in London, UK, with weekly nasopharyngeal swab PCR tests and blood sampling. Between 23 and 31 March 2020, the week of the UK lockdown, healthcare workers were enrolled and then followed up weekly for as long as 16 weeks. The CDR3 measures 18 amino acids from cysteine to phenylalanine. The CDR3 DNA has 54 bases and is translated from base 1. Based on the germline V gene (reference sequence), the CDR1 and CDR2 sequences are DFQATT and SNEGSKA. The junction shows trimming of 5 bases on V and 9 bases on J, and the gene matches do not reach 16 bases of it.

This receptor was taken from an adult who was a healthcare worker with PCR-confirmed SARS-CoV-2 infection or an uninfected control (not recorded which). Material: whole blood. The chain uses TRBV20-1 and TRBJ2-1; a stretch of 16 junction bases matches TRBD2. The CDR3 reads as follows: CSAPPPQGTSGRAVEQFF. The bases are TGCAGTGCTCCACCCCCGCAGGGGACTAGCGGGAGGGCCGTTGAGCAGTTCTTC.